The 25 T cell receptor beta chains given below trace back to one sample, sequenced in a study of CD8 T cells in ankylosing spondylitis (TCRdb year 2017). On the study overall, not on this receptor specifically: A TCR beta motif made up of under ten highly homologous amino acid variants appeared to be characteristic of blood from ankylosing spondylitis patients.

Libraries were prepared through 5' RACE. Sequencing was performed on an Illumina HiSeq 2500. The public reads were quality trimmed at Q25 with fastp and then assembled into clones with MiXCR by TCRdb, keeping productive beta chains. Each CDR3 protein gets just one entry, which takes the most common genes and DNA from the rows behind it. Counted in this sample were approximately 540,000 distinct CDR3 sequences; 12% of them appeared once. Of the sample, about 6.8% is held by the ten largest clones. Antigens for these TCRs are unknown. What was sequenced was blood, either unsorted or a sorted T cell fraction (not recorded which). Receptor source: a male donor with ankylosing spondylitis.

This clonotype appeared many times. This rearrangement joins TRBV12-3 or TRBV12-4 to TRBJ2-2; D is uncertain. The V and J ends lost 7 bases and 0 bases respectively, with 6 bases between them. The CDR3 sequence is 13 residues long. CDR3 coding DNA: TGTGCCAGCAACACTGCGAACACCGGGGAGCTGTTTTTT. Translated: CASNTANTGELFF.

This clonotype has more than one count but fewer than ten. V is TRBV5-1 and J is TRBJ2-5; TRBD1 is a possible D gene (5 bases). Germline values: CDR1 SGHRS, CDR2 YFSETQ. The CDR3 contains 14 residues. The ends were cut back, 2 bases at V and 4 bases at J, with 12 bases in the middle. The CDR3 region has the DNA TGCGCCAGCAGCTTTACAAGGGGTAGAGAGACCCAGTACTTC. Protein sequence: CASSFTRGRETQYF.

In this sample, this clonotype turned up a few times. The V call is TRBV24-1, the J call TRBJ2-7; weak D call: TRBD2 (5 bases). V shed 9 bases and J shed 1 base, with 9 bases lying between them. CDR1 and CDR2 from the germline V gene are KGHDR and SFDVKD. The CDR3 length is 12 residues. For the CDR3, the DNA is TGTGCCACCGAGGGAGATTCCTACGAGCAGTACTTC. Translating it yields CATEGDSYEQYF.

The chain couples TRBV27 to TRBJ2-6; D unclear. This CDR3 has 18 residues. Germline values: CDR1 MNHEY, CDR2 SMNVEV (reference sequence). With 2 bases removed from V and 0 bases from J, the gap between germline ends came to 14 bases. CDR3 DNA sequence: TGTGCCAGCAGTTTAAGTAGGTTCTCGCACTCTGGGGCCAACGTCCTGACTTTC. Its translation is CASSLSRFSHSGANVLTF. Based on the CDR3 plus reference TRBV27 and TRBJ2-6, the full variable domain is EAQVTQNPRYLITVTGKKLTVTCSQNMNHEYMSWYRQDPGLGLRQIYYSMNVEVTDKGDVPEGYKVSRKEKRNFPLILESPSPNQTSLYFCASSLSRFSHSGANVLTFGAGSRLTVL.

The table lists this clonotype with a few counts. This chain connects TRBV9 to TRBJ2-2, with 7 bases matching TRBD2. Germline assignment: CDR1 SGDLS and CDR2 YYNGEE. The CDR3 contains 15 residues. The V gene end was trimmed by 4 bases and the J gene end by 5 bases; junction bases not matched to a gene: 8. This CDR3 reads CASSPMAGETGELFF. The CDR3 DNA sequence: TGTGCCAGCAGCCCTATGGCGGGAGAGACCGGGGAGCTGTTTTTT. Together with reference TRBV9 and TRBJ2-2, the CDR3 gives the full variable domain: DSGVTQTPKHLITATGQRVTLRCSPRSGDLSVYWYQQSLDQGLQFLIQYYNGEERAKGNILERFSAQQFPDLHSELNLSSLELGDSALYFCASSPMAGETGELFFGEGSRLTVL.

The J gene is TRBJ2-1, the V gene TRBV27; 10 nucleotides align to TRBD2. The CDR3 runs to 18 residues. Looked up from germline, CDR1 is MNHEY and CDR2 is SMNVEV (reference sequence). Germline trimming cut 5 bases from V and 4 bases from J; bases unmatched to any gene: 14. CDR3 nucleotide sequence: TGTGCCAGCAGTACGCAGATTCTCCTAGCGGGAGCTTACAATGAGCAGTTCTTC. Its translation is CASSTQILLAGAYNEQFF.

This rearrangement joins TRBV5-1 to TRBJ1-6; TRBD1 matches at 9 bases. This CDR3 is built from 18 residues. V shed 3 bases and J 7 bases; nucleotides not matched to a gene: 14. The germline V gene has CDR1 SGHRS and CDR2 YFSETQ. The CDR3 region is CASSSSPGQGDRNSPLHF. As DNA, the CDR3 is TGCGCCAGCAGCTCCTCCCCGGGACAGGGTGATAGAAATTCACCCCTCCACTTT. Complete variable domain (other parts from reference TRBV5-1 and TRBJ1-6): KAGVTQTPRYLIKTRGQQVTLSCSPISGHRSVSWYQQTPGQGLQFLFEYFSETQRNKGNFPGRFSGRQFSNSRSEMNVSTLELGDSALYLCASSSSPGQGDRNSPLHFGNGTRLTVT.

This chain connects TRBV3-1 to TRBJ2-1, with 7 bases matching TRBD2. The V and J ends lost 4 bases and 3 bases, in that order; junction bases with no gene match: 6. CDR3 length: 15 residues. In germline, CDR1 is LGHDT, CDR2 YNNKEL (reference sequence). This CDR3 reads CASSRGVAGYNEQFF. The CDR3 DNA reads TGTGCCAGCAGCCGAGGGGTAGCGGGCTACAATGAGCAGTTCTTC.

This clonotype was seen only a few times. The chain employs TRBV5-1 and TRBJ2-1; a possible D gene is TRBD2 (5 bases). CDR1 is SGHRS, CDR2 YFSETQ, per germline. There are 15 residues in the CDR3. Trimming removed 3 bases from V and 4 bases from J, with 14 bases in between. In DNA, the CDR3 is TGCGCCAGCAGCTCAGCGGAGTCGCTATACAATGAGCAGTTCTTC. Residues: CASSSAESLYNEQFF.

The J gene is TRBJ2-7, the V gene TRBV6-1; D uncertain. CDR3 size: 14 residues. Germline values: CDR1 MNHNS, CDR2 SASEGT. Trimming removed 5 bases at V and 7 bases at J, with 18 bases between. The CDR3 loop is CASSPGHYSHEQYV. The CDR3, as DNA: TGTGCCAGCAGTCCGGGCCATTACTCCCATGAGCAGTACGTC.

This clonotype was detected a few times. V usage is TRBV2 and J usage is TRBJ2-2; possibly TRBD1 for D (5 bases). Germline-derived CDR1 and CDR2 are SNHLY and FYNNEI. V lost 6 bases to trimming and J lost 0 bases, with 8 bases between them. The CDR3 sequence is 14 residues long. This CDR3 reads CASRTVSNTGELFF. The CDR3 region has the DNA TGTGCCAGCAGGACAGTTTCGAACACCGGGGAGCTGTTTTTT.

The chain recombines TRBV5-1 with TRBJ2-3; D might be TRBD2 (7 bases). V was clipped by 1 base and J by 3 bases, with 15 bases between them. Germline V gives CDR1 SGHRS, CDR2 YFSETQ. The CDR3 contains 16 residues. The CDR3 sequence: CASSLSPGEGTDTQYF. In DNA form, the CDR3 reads TGCGCCAGCAGCTTGTCCCCAGGGGAGGGGACAGATACGCAGTATTTT.

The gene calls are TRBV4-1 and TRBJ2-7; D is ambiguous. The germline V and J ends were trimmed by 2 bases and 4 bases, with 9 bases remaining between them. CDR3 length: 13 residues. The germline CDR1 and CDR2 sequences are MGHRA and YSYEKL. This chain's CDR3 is CASSQLHRYEQYF. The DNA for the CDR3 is TGCGCCAGCAGCCAACTACATCGATACGAGCAGTACTTC.

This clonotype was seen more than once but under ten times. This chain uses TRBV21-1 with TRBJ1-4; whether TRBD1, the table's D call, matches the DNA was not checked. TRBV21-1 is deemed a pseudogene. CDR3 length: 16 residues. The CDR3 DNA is TGTGCCAGCAGCAAAATACCGGGACAGCGTAATGAAAAACTGTTTTTT. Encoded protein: CASSKIPGQRNEKLFF.

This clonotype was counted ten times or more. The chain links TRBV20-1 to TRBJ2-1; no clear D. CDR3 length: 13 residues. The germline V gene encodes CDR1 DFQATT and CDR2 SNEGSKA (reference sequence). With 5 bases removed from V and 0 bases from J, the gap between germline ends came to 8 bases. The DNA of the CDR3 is TGCAGTGCTCCTGATAGCTCCTACAATGAGCAGTTCTTC. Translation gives CSAPDSSYNEQFF.

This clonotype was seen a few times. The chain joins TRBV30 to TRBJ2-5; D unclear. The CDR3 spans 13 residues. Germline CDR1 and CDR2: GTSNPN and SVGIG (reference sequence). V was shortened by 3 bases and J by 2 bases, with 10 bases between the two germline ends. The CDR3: CAWRDWNQETQYF. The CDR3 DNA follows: TGTGCCTGGAGAGACTGGAATCAAGAGACCCAGTACTTC.

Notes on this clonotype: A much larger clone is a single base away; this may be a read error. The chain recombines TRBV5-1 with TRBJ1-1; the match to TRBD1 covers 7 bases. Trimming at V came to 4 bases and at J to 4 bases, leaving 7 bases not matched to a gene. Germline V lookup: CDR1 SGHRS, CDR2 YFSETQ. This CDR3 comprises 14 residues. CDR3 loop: CASSLGQAVTEAFF. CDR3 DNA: TGCGCCAGCAGCCTCGGACAGGCCGTCACTGAAGCTTTCTTT.

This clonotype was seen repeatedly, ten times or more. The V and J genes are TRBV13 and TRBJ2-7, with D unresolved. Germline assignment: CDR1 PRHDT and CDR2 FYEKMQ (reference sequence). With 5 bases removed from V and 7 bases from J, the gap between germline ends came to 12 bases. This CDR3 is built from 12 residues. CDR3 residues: CASSPQGREQYV. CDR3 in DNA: TGTGCCAGCAGCCCGCAAGGAAGGGAGCAGTACGTC.

The CDR3 bases are TGCGCCAGCAGCTGGGGTGCGGCGGGAGCGAACAGGGAGCTGTTTTTT. It translates to CASSWGAAGANRELFF. The V and J genes are TRBV5-1 and TRBJ2-2; TRBD2 matches 7 bases. The V and J ends lost 3 bases and 9 bases, in that order; junction bases with no gene match: 14. The germline V gene has CDR1 SGHRS and CDR2 YFSETQ. The CDR3 runs to 16 residues.

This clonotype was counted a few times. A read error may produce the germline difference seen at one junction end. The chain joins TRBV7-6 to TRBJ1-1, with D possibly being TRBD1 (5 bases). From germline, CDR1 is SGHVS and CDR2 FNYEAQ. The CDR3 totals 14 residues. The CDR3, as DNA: TGTGCCAGCAGTTTAGCTGGGACCAGGACTGAAGCTTTCTTT. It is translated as CASSLAGTRTEAFF.

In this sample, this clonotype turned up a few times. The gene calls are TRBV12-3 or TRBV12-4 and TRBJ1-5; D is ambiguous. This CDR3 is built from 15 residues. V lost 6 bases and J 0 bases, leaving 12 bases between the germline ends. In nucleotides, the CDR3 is TGTGCCAGCAGCCCCGACGGGCTTAGCAATCAGCCCCAGCATTTT. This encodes CASSPDGLSNQPQHF.

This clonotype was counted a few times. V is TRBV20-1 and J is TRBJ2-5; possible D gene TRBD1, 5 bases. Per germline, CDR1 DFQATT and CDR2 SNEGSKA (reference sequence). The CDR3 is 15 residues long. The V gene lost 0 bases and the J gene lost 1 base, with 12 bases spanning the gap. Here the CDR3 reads CSARDARGFQETQYF. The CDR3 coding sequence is TGCAGTGCTAGAGATGCTAGGGGTTTCCAAGAGACCCAGTACTTC.

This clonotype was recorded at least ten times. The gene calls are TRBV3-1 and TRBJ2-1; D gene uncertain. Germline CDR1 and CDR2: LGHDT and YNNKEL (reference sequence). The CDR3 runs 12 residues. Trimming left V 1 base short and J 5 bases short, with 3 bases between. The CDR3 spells CASSQVDNEQFF. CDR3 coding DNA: TGTGCCAGCAGCCAAGTTGACAATGAGCAGTTCTTC.

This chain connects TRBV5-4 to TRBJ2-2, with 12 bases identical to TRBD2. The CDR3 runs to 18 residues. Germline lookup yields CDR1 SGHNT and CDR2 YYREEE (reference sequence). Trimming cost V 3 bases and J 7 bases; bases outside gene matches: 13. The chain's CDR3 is CASSSPSSGRASSGELFF. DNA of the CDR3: TGTGCCAGCAGCTCCCCTTCTAGCGGGAGGGCCAGTAGCGGGGAGCTGTTTTTT.

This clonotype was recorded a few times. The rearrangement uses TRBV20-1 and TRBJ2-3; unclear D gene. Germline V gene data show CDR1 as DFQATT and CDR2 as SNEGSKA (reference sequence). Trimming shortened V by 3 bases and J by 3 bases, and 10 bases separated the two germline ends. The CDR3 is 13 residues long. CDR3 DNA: TGCAGTGCTAGGCTCGCGATAACAGATACGCAGTATTTT. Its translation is CSARLAITDTQYF.